The source of this TCR beta chain is a study of blood T cell repertoires in COVID-19. Overall study: Spain, Italy and the United States supplied samples that represented acute and convalescent COVID-19. Sample material is recorded as cDNA or gDNA derived from T cells, B-cell-depleted T cells, or PBMCs.

This CDR3 has 12 residues. Trimming left V 2 bases short and J 9 bases short, with 10 bases between. Germline V gene lookup returns CDR1 MNHEY and CDR2 SVGEGT. Original handling: Researchers report that nucleated cell counts were estimated from reference gene primer amplification. Sequencing used immunoSEQ multiplex PCR; TCRdb keeps in-frame clones, though not all of them. The V and J calls and clone size are taken from that table; D and trimming were inferred from the DNA. The sample records 150,000 to 200,000 clones, 75% to 90% being singletons. V is TRBV6-2 or TRBV6-3 and J is TRBJ2-5; tentative D call: TRBD1 (5 bases). The sequenced material came from peripheral blood. This clonotype was obtained from a man in his fifties or sixties with acute or convalescent COVID-19. For the CDR3, the DNA is TGTGCCAGCAGTTACCCTCAAGGGGCCCAGTACTTC. Amino acids: CASSYPQGAQYF.